The clone carrying this T cell receptor beta chain was counted between two and nine times. These data are taken from a study of early T cells in non-severe SARS-CoV-2 infection. Each cDNA molecule carried a unique molecular identifier. A single record per CDR3 protein comes from TCRdb applying MiXCR to the 5' RACE reads. This sample has tens of thousands of distinct CDR3 sequences, with roughly 15% found just once. Sequencing used whole blood. The TCR sequence derives from an adult who was a healthcare worker with PCR-confirmed SARS-CoV-2 infection or an uninfected control (not recorded which).

CDR3 nucleotide sequence: TGCAGTGCTAGAGAGTCCAGTAGCAATCAGCCCCAGCATTTT. This sequence encodes CSARESSSNQPQHF. This chain uses TRBV20-1 with TRBJ1-5; D not resolved. Germline values: CDR1 DFQATT, CDR2 SNEGSKA (reference sequence). The CDR3 runs 14 residues. Deletions cut 0 bases from V and 0 bases from J, with 6 bases between.